Sequencing of this T cell receptor beta chain was carried out in a study of T cell changes during pregnancy in multiple sclerosis. Repertoires were generated with immunoSEQ multiplex PCR, while TCRdb's copy carries only in-frame clones and drops some. The data contain 70,000 to 85,000 clones, 92% of them singletons. On this clone: A junction boundary mismatches the germline segment, possibly from a read error.

This clonotype was obtained from a female donor with multiple sclerosis, enrolled in a pregnancy study. The sequencing used peripheral blood, collected before pregnancy.

The CDR3 sequence is CASSRLAGEETQYF. CDR3 nucleotides: TGTGCTAGCAGCCGACTAGCGGGAGAAGAGACCCAGTACTTC. The V gene is TRBV7-7, the J gene TRBJ2-5; 12 bases are a match to TRBD2. CDR1 is SSHAT, CDR2 FNYEAQ, per germline (reference sequence). This CDR3 comprises 14 residues. Supplemented by reference TRBV7-7 and TRBJ2-5, the full variable domain reads GAGVSQSPRYKVTKRGQDVTLRCDPISSHATLYWYQQALGQGPEFLTYFNYEAQPDKSGLPSDRFSAERPEGSISTLTIQRTEQRDSAMYRCASSRLAGEETQYFGPGTRLLVL.